This TCR beta chain was documented in a study of blood T cell repertoires in COVID-19. Looking at the study overall: Acute-phase and convalescent COVID-19 samples originated in the United States, Italy and Spain. In each case, the material was cDNA or gDNA derived from T cells, B-cell-depleted T cells, or PBMCs.

In the authors' methods: Quantification of nucleated cells was approximated via reference gene primer amplification. Here immunoSEQ multiplex PCR was the method, and the copy in TCRdb shows in-frame clones only, minus some. That table is the source of V, J and clone size, and D and trimming were worked out from the DNA. The sample lists roughly 100,000 clones; 75% to 85% were seen once. The Seattle patients, enrolled during active infection, were followed longitudinally. The CDR3 is made up of 17 amino acids. V lost 6 bases and J 0 bases, leaving 18 bases between the germline ends. Germline loops: CDR1 SQVTM, CDR2 ANQGSEA.

The sample consisted of peripheral blood. This TCR came from a man at least 80 years old with COVID-19, enrolled during active disease. This chain uses TRBV29-1 with TRBJ2-6; tentatively, D is TRBD1 (6 bases). This CDR3 reads CSVGTRTVASGANVLTF. The CDR3 bases are TGCAGCGTGGGAACTCGGACAGTTGCCTCTGGGGCCAACGTCCTGACTTTC.